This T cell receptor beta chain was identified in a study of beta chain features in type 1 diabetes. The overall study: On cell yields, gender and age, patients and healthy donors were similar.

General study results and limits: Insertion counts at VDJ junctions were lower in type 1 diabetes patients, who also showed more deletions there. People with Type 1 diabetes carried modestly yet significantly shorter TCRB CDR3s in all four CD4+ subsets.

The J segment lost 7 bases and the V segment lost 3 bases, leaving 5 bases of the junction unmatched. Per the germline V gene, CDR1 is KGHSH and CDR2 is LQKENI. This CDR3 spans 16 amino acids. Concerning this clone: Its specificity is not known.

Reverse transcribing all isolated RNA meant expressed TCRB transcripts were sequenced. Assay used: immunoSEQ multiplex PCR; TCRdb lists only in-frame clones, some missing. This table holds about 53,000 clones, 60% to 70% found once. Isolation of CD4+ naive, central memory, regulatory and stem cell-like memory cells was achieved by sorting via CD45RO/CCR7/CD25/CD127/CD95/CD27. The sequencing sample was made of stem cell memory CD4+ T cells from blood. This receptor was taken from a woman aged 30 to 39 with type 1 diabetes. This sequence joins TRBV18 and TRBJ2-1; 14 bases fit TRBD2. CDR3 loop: CASSPRLAGGPNEQFF. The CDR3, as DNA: TGTGCCAGCTCACCCCGACTAGCGGGAGGGCCTAATGAGCAGTTCTTC. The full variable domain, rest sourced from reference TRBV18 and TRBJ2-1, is NAGVMQNPRHLVRRRGQEARLRCSPMKGHSHVYWYRQLPEEGLKFMVYLQKENIIDESGMPKERFSAEFPKEGPSILRIQQVVRGDSAAYFCASSPRLAGGPNEQFFGPGTRLTVL.